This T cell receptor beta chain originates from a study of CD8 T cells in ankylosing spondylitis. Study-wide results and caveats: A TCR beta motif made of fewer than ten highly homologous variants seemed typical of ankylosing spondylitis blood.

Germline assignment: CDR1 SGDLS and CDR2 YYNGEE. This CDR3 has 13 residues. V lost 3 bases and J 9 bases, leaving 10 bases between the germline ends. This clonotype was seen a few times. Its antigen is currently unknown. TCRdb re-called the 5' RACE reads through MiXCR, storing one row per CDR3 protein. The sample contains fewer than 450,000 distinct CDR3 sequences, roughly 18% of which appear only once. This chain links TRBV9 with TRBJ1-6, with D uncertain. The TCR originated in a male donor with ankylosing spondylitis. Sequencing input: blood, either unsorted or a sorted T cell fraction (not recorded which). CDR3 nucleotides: TGTGCCAGCAGCGGGATCGAGGGTTCACCCCTCCACTTT. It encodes CASSGIEGSPLHF.